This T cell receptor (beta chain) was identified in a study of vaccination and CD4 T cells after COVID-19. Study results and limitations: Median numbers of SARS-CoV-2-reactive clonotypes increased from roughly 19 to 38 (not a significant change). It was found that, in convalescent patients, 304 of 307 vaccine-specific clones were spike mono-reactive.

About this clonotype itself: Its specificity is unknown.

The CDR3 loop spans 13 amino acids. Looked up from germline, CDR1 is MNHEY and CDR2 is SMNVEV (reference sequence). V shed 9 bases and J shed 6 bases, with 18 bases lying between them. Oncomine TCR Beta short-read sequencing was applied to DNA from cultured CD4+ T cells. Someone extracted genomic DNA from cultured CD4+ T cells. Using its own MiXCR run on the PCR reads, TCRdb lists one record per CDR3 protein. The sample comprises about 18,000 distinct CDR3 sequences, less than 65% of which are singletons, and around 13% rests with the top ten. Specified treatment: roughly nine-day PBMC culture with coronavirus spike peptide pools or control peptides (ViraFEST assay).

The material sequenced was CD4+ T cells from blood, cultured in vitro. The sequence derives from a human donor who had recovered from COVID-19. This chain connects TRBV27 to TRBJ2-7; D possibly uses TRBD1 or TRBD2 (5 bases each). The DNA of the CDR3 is TGTGCCAGAAACCCTAAGCCGGGGACCGAGCAGTACTTC. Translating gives CARNPKPGTEQYF.